Below are 31 T cell receptor beta chains sequenced from a single sample in a study of T cells in tumors after PD-1 blockade (dated by TCRdb to between 2018 and 2020). Reading the label with the study, this specimen's time point is: after anti-PD-1 therapy. Library preparation employed the immunoSEQ multiplex PCR assay. TCRdb's version of the immuneACCESS table is confined to in-frame rearrangements and falls short of the full clone set. An unresolved V gene accounts for under half of the shortfall where checked; the remainder is of unknown origin. A total of under 75,000 clones appear in this sample, under 80% of them only once. About 4.5% of the sample rests with the top ten. Source: PBMCs, taken after anti-PD-1 treatment. The source of these receptors is a human donor with basal cell carcinoma.

The chain couples TRBV5-5 to TRBJ1-3; no clear D. CDR1 and CDR2 from the germline V gene are SGHKS and YYEKEE (reference sequence). The CDR3 runs to 16 residues. V lost 1 base, J lost 4 bases, and 15 bases lay in between. CDR3 sequence: CASSLNTGKEGNTIYF. The CDR3 region has the DNA TGTGCCAGCAGCTTGAACACCGGTAAAGAAGGAAACACCATATATTTT.

The V gene is TRBV7-6, the J gene TRBJ1-1; 8 positions agree with TRBD1. CDR1 is SGHVS and CDR2 is FNYEAQ in the germline V gene. The CDR3 covers 17 residues. Trimming at V came to 1 base and at J to 1 base, leaving 8 bases not matched to a gene. CDR3 region: CASSLGPGGRANTEAFF. In nucleotides, the CDR3 is TGTGCCAGCAGCTTAGGGCCAGGGGGCCGAGCGAACACTGAAGCTTTCTTT.

The chain recombines TRBV24-1 with TRBJ2-3, with D possibly matching TRBD1 (5 bases). V was pared by 4 bases and J by 5 bases, with 9 bases between. This CDR3 region has 13 residues. Per the germline V gene, CDR1 is KGHDR and CDR2 is SFDVKD. CDR3 coding DNA: TGTGCCACCAGTGACAGGGAAGAAGATACGCAGTATTTT. Residues: CATSDREEDTQYF.

The CDR3 loop reads CASSYSRGRSYEQYF. The CDR3 bases are TGTGCCAGCAGTTACTCGCGGGGCCGCTCCTACGAGCAGTACTTC. The chain joins TRBV6-6 to TRBJ2-7; tentative D call: TRBD2 (6 bases). CDR3 length equals 15 residues. Deletions cut 0 bases from V and 0 bases from J, with 9 bases between. Germline CDR1 reads MNHNY; CDR2 reads SVGAGI (reference sequence).

This clone showed up just a few times. V and J are TRBV7-8 and TRBJ1-4; weak D call: TRBD1 (5 bases). The CDR3 consists of 13 residues. The germline V gene encodes CDR1 SGHVS and CDR2 FQNEAQ. The V end lost 5 bases, the J end lost 8 bases, and 12 bases lay between the germline ends. CDR3 loop: CASSRKGREKLFF. The CDR3 region has the DNA TGTGCCAGCAGCCGGAAGGGGCGGGAAAAACTGTTTTTT. Looking up the rest from reference TRBV7-8 and TRBJ1-4 gives the full variable domain: GAGVSQSPRYKVAKRGQDVALRCDPISGHVSLFWYQQALGQGPEFLTYFQNEAQLDKSGLPSDRFFAERPEGSVSTLKIQRTQQEDSAVYLCASSRKGREKLFFGSGTQLSVL.

V gene TRBV6-1 combines with J gene TRBJ1-5; possible D gene TRBD1, 5 bases. In germline, CDR1 is MNHNS, CDR2 SASEGT. The CDR3 loop spans 17 amino acids. V was trimmed by 1 base and J by 2 bases, leaving 15 bases between them. The DNA for the CDR3 is TGTGCCAGCAGTGAAGTGGCGGCCCGAGGGGGCAATCAGCCCCAGCATTTT. It translates to CASSEVAARGGNQPQHF.

The chain carries TRBV4-2 and TRBJ2-7; 9 nucleotides align to TRBD1. This CDR3 has 17 residues. In germline, CDR1 is LGHNA, CDR2 YNFKEQ. Unmatched junction bases numbered 12, after V lost 2 bases and J lost 4 bases. The DNA of the CDR3 is TGTGCCAGCAGCCAAAGCACGTCCGGACAGGGGTTGTACGAGCAGTACTTC. It codes for CASSQSTSGQGLYEQYF.

The rearrangement joins TRBV19 to TRBJ1-1; D is undetermined. V was clipped by 3 bases and J by 6 bases, with 14 bases between them. This CDR3 comprises 14 residues. Germline CDR1 is LNHDA and CDR2 is SQIVND (reference sequence). In nucleotides, the CDR3 is TGTGCCAGTAGTATTATGGGGATAGGCGCTGAAGCTTTCTTT. It codes for CASSIMGIGAEAFF. The full variable domain, in which reference TRBV19 and TRBJ1-1 provide the parts outside the CDR3, is DGGITQSPKYLFRKEGQNVTLSCEQNLNHDAMYWYRQDPGQGLRLIYYSQIVNDFQKGDIAEGYSVSREKKESFPLTVTSAQKNPTAFYLCASSIMGIGAEAFFGQGTRLTVV.

The chain employs TRBV29-1 and TRBJ1-1; D not resolved. Trimming took 3 bases from V and 5 from J, leaving 13 bases between them. The CDR3 consists of 13 residues. CDR1 is SQVTM, CDR2 ANQGSEA, per germline. The CDR3 nucleotides read TGCAGCGTTGAGCGGCAAAGCGGGACTGAAGCTTTCTTT. The encoded protein is CSVERQSGTEAFF.

In its sample, this clone was seen once. The J gene is TRBJ1-4, the V gene TRBV10-3; D possibly corresponds to TRBD1 (5 bases). The CDR3 has 15 amino acids. V lost 3 bases, J lost 1 base, and 9 bases lay in between. Germline CDR1 is ENHRY and CDR2 is SYGVKD. CDR3 in DNA: TGTGCCATCAGTGACCAGGGTGGAACTAATGAAAAACTGTTTTTT. Residues: CAISDQGGTNEKLFF.

This chain joins TRBV6-5 and TRBJ1-5; TRBD1 is a possible D gene (6 bases). The CDR3 totals 15 residues. Trimming stripped 6 bases from V and 1 base from J, with 13 bases between. Germline lookup yields CDR1 MNHEY and CDR2 SVGAGI. DNA of the CDR3: TGTGCCAGCAGGTCTCGGACAGTGAGCAATCAGCCCCAGCATTTT. Translation gives CASRSRTVSNQPQHF.

At least ten counts were recorded for this clone. The chain links TRBV7-9 to TRBJ1-1; 9 bases are shared with TRBD1. With 1 base clipped from V and 1 base from J, the junction kept 4 bases outside the gene matches. The CDR3 totals 16 residues. In germline, CDR1 is SEHNR, CDR2 FQNEAQ (reference sequence). CDR3 sequence (DNA): TGTGCCAGCAGCTTAGGGGACAGGGAAGGGAACACTGAAGCTTTCTTT. As protein: CASSLGDREGNTEAFF.

The chain employs TRBV15 and TRBJ2-5, with D possibly TRBD1 on 5 matching bases. Deletions cut 8 bases from V and 5 bases from J, with 18 bases between. CDR1 LNHNV and CDR2 YYDKDF come from the germline V gene (reference sequence). This CDR3 comprises 14 residues. CDR3 nucleotide sequence: TGTGCCACCTCGGCAGGGCGGTCCCAGGAGACCCAGTACTTC. Protein product: CATSAGRSQETQYF.

This clone was observed a handful of times. The rearrangement joins TRBV5-4 to TRBJ2-2; D is ambiguous. Germline loops: CDR1 SGHNT, CDR2 YYREEE (reference sequence). The CDR3 consists of 14 residues. Trimming pared 6 bases from V and 2 bases from J, leaving 11 bases between. Here the CDR3 reads CASTSAGNTGELFF. CDR3 in DNA: TGTGCCAGCACCTCGGCCGGAAACACCGGGGAGCTGTTTTTT.

The chain combines TRBV5-1 with TRBJ1-2, with 11 bases that match TRBD1. This CDR3 has 18 residues. Germline assignment: CDR1 SGHRS and CDR2 YFSETQ. Trimming at V came to 7 bases and at J to 5 bases, leaving 19 bases not matched to a gene. This CDR3 is CASPSPDRGPIKGYGYTF. The DNA for the CDR3 is TGCGCCAGCCCTTCGCCGGACAGGGGGCCCATAAAGGGGTATGGCTACACCTTC. The full variable domain, with the rest looked up from reference TRBV5-1 and TRBJ1-2, is KAGVTQTPRYLIKTRGQQVTLSCSPISGHRSVSWYQQTPGQGLQFLFEYFSETQRNKGNFPGRFSGRQFSNSRSEMNVSTLELGDSALYLCASPSPDRGPIKGYGYTFGSGTRLTVV.

J is TRBJ2-7 and V is TRBV5-1, with D possibly being TRBD2 (6 bases). The length of the CDR3 is 15 residues. The germline gives CDR1 SGHRS, CDR2 YFSETQ. The V end was cut by 0 bases, the J end by 2 bases, with 12 bases between. The CDR3 reads CASSLATGEPYEQYF. In DNA, the CDR3 is TGCGCCAGCAGCTTGGCAACGGGGGAACCCTACGAGCAGTACTTC.

The chain couples TRBV3-1 (or the pseudogene TRBV3-2) to TRBJ1-3; TRBD1 is a possible D gene (6 bases). V dropped 0 bases and J dropped 3 bases, with 12 bases sitting between them. The V gene's germline CDR1 is LGHDT and CDR2 YNNKEL (reference sequence). This CDR3 has 16 residues. CDR3 sequence (DNA): TGTGCCAGCAGCCAAGATAAGGGGGGCGTTGGAAACACCATATATTTT. Protein sequence: CASSQDKGGVGNTIYF.

This clone showed up just a few times. The V and J genes are TRBV29-1 and TRBJ1-2; 9 bases match TRBD1. CDR1 is SQVTM, CDR2 ANQGSEA, per germline. With 6 bases clipped from V and 3 bases from J, the junction kept 5 bases outside the gene matches. CDR3 length: 13 amino acids. In DNA, the CDR3 is TGCAGCGTCTGGTGGACAGGGGACTATGGCTACACCTTC. Protein product: CSVWWTGDYGYTF. Combining the CDR3 with reference TRBV29-1 and TRBJ1-2 gives the whole variable domain SAVISQKPSRDICQRGTSLTIQCQVDSQVTMMFWYRQQPGQSLTLIATANQGSEATYESGFVIDKFPISRPNLTFSTLTVSNMSPEDSSIYLCSVWWTGDYGYTFGSGTRLTVV.

The V call is TRBV9, the J call TRBJ2-2; tentatively, D is TRBD2 (6 bases). From germline, CDR1 is SGDLS and CDR2 YYNGEE. Trimming cost V 1 base and J 2 bases, with 12 bases left between them. The CDR3 spans 16 residues. CDR3 region: CASSVSSGRNTGELFF. In nucleotides, the CDR3 is TGTGCCAGCAGCGTATCCAGCGGGCGAAACACCGGGGAGCTGTTTTTT.

The V gene is TRBV5-4, the J gene TRBJ1-6; D is perhaps TRBD1 (6 bases). Germline CDR1 and CDR2: SGHNT and YYREEE (reference sequence). The CDR3 length is 15 residues. Trimming cost V 2 bases and J 5 bases, with 11 bases left between them. Here the CDR3 reads CASSLFDRNNSPLHF. The CDR3 bases are TGTGCCAGCAGCTTATTCGACAGGAATAATTCACCCCTCCACTTT. Full variable domain (outside the CDR3, taken from reference TRBV5-4 and TRBJ1-6): ETGVTQSPTHLIKTRGQQVTLRCSSQSGHNTVSWYQQALGQGPQFIFQYYREEENGRGNFPPRFSGLQFPNYSSELNVNALELDDSALYLCASSLFDRNNSPLHFGNGTRLTVT.

The V call is TRBV19, the J call TRBJ1-5; 8 bases match TRBD1. Germline assignment: CDR1 LNHDA and CDR2 SQIVND (reference sequence). This CDR3 is built from 14 residues. With 10 bases clipped from V and 0 bases from J, the junction kept 5 bases outside the gene matches. This chain's CDR3 is CATWTGYSNQPQHF. The DNA for the CDR3 is TGTGCCACTTGGACAGGGTATAGCAATCAGCCCCAGCATTTT. The full variable domain, rest sourced from reference TRBV19 and TRBJ1-5, is DGGITQSPKYLFRKEGQNVTLSCEQNLNHDAMYWYRQDPGQGLRLIYYSQIVNDFQKGDIAEGYSVSREKKESFPLTVTSAQKNPTAFYLCATWTGYSNQPQHFGDGTRLSIL.

The chain joins TRBV6-5 to TRBJ1-2; D is unclear. This CDR3 is 13 amino acids long. The germline gives CDR1 MNHEY, CDR2 SVGAGI. Deletions cut 2 bases from V and 6 bases from J, with 10 bases between. CDR3 sequence (DNA): TGTGCCAGCAGTTACGTACAGTTTAATGGCTACACCTTC. Translating gives CASSYVQFNGYTF.

This clone is a singleton in its sample. This sequence joins TRBV6-6 and TRBJ2-4, with D perhaps matching TRBD1 or TRBD2 (6 bases each). There are 14 residues in the CDR3. V lost 2 bases, J lost 9 bases, and 14 bases lay in between. Germline CDR1 MNHNY, CDR2 SVGAGI (reference sequence). The CDR3 spells CASSYDTSGAIQYF. CDR3 DNA: TGTGCCAGCAGTTACGACACTTCGGGGGCCATTCAGTACTTC.

The chain is built from TRBV3-1 (or the pseudogene TRBV3-2) and TRBJ2-7; D tentatively reads TRBD1 or TRBD2 (5 bases each). V was cut by 1 base and J by 2 bases, with 9 bases left in between. Germline CDR1 reads LGHDT; CDR2 reads YNNKEL (reference sequence). The CDR3 length is 14 residues. The CDR3 nucleotides read TGTGCCAGCAGCCAAGCCCAGGGACCCTACGAGCAGTACTTC. Translating gives CASSQAQGPYEQYF.

This clone was observed a few times. V and J are TRBV4-2 and TRBJ2-7; tentative D call: TRBD1 (5 bases). V lost 0 bases, J lost 7 bases, and 28 bases lay in between. The V gene's germline CDR1 is LGHNA and CDR2 YNFKEQ. This CDR3 has 19 residues. The CDR3 region is CASSQDVGWVQDTLGEQYF. CDR3 DNA: TGTGCCAGCAGCCAAGATGTCGGATGGGTGCAGGACACCTTGGGGGAGCAGTACTTC.

This sequence joins TRBV6-2 or TRBV6-3 and TRBJ2-5; D not certain. The germline V and J ends were trimmed by 4 bases and 1 base, with 7 bases remaining between them. Germline CDR1 reads MNHEY; CDR2 reads SVGEGT. The CDR3 is 13 residues long. In DNA, the CDR3 is TGTGCCAGCAGTTTCGGGCCCCAAGAGACCCAGTACTTC. Translating it yields CASSFGPQETQYF.

The chain has TRBV7-9 and TRBJ2-7; D is unresolved. CDR1 and CDR2 from the germline V gene are SEHNR and FQNEAQ (reference sequence). Trimming took off 1 base at V and 4 bases at J, with 8 bases between the two ends. This CDR3 is 13 amino acids long. CDR3 sequence (DNA): TGTGCCAGCAGCTTAGACGGAAGATACGAGCAGTACTTC. Its protein product is CASSLDGRYEQYF.

The genes are TRBV19 and TRBJ1-5; D possibly corresponds to TRBD1 (5 bases). The V end was cut by 8 bases, the J end by 4 bases, with 21 bases between. Germline V CDR1 and CDR2: LNHDA, SQIVND (reference sequence). The CDR3 extends over 16 amino acids. CDR3 sequence: CASVPGPTRRNQPQHF. CDR3 coding DNA: TGTGCCAGTGTTCCGGGACCCACACGTCGGAATCAGCCCCAGCATTTT.

This clone has a handful of counts. The chain employs TRBV4-1 and TRBJ2-2; D uncertain. Germline V gene sequence: CDR1 MGHRA, CDR2 YSYEKL. The germline V and J ends were trimmed by 1 base and 7 bases, with 10 bases remaining between them. This CDR3 has 14 amino acids. The CDR3 nucleotides read TGCGCCAGCAGCCAAGTTATGGGCGACGGGGAGCTGTTTTTT. Translated, it gives CASSQVMGDGELFF.

The chain recombines TRBV30 with TRBJ2-3, with D perhaps TRBD1 (5 bases). CDR1 is GTSNPN, CDR2 SVGIG, per germline (reference sequence). V lost 0 bases, J lost 1 base, and 11 bases lay in between. This CDR3 spans 15 amino acids. The CDR3 DNA sequence: TGTGCCTGGAGTGTATTGGGGCAACGCACAGATACGCAGTATTTT. It codes for CAWSVLGQRTDTQYF. Filled out from reference TRBV30 and TRBJ2-3, the complete variable domain reads SQTIHQWPATLVQPVGSPLSLECTVEGTSNPNLYWYRQAAGRGLQLLFYSVGIGQISSEVPQNLSASRPQDRQFILSSKKLLLSDSGFYLCAWSVLGQRTDTQYFGPGTRLTVL.

The chain has TRBV20-1 and TRBJ1-1; TRBD1 might be the D (6 bases). The germline gives CDR1 DFQATT, CDR2 SNEGSKA (reference sequence). The length of the CDR3 is 14 residues. The ends were cut back, 3 bases at V and 2 bases at J, with 13 bases in the middle. CDR3 in amino acids: CSASRGQQNTEAFF. CDR3 bases: TGCAGTGCTAGTAGAGGACAGCAAAACACTGAAGCTTTCTTT.